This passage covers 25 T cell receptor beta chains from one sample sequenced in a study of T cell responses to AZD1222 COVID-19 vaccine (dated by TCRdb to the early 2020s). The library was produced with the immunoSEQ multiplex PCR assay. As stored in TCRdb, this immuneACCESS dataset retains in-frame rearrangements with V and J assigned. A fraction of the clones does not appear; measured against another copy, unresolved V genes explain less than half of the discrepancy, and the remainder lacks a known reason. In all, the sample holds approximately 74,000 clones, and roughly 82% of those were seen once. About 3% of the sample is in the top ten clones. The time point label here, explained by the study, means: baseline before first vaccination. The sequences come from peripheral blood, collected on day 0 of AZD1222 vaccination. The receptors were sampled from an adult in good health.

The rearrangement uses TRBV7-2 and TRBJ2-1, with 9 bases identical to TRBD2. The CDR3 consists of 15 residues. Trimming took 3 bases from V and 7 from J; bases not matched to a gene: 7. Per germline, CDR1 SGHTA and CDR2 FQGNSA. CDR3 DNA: TGTGCCAGCAGCTTGGTGGCGGGGGGGCCGAATGAGCAGTTCTTC. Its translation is CASSLVAGGPNEQFF.

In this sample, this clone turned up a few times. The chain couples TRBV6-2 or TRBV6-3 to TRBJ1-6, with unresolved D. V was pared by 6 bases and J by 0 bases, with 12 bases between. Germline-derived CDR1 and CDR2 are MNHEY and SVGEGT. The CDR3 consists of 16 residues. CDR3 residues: CASSPDGISYNSPLHF. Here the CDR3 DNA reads TGTGCCAGCAGCCCCGACGGAATCTCCTATAATTCACCCCTCCACTTT.

The CDR3 DNA is TGTGCCAGCGTGGCTAGCGGAGTCACAGATACGCAGTATTTT. This codes for CASVASGVTDTQYF. The J gene is TRBJ2-3, the V gene TRBV6-5, with 7 bases matching TRBD2. The CDR3 runs to 14 residues. V lost 8 bases to trimming and J lost 2 bases; unmatched junction nucleotides: 7. CDR1 and CDR2 from the germline V gene are MNHEY and SVGAGI.

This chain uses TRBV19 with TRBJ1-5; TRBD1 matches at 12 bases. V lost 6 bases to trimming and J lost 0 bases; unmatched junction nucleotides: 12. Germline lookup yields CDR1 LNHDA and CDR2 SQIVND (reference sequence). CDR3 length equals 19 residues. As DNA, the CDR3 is TGTGCCAGTAGCTCACCGGGACAGGGGGCTCTTTATAGCAATCAGCCCCAGCATTTT. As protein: CASSSPGQGALYSNQPQHF.

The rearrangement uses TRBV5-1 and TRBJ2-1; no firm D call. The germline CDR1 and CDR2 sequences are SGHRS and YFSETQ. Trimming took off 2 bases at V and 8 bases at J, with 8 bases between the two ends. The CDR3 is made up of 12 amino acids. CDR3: CASSFGGDEQFF. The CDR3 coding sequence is TGCGCCAGCAGCTTCGGTGGTGATGAGCAGTTCTTC.

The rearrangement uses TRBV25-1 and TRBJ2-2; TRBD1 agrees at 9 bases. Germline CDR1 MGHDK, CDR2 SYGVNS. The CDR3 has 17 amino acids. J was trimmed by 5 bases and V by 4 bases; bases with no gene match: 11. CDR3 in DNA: TGTGCCAGCAGTGGGCCGGGACAGGGCATCAGAACCGGGGAGCTGTTTTTT. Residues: CASSGPGQGIRTGELFF. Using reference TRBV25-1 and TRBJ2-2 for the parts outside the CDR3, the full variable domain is EADIYQTPRYLVIGTGKKITLECSQTMGHDKMYWYQQDPGMELHLIHYSYGVNSTEKGDLSSESTVSRIRTEHFPLTLESARPSHTSQYLCASSGPGQGIRTGELFFGEGSRLTVL.

This CDR3 reads CASSRRGGDSEQFF. The DNA of the CDR3 is TGTGCCAGCAGCCGGAGGGGGGGGGACAGTGAGCAGTTCTTC. V gene TRBV11-1 combines with J gene TRBJ2-1; either TRBD1 or TRBD2 may supply D (7 bases each). Trimming shortened V by 5 bases and J by 9 bases, and 17 bases separated the two germline ends. The germline gives CDR1 SGHAT, CDR2 FQDESV (reference sequence). There are 14 residues in the CDR3.

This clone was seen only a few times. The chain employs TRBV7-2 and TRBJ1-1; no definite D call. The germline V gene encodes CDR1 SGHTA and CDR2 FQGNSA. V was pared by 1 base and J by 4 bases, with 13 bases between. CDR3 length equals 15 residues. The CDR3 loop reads CASSLDRPLITEAFF. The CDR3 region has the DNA TGTGCCAGCAGCTTAGACAGACCATTGATCACTGAAGCTTTCTTT.

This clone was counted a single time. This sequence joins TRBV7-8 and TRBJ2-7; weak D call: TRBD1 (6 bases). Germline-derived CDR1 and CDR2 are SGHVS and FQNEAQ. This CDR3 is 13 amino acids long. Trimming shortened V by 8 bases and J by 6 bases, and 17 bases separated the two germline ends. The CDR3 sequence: CASSRTQGGEQYF. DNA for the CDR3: TGTGCCAGCTCCCGGACTCAAGGGGGCGAGCAGTACTTC.

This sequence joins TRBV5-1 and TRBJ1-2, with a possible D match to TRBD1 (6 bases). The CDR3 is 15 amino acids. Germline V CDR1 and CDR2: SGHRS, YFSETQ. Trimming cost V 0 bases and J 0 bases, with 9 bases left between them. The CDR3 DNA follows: TGCGCCAGCAGCTTGGCCCCAGGGGCTAACTATGGCTACACCTTC. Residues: CASSLAPGANYGYTF.

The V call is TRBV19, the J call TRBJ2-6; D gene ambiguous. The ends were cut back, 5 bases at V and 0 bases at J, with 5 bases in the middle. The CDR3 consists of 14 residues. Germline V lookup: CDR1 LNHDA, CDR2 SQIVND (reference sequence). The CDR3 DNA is TGTGCCAGTAGTCCCTTCTCTGGGGCCAACGTCCTGACTTTC. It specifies CASSPFSGANVLTF.

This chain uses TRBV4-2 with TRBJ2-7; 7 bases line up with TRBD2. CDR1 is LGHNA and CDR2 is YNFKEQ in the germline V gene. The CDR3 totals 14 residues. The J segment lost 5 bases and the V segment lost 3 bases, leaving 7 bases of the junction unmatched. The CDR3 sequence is CASSQEKRGDEQYF. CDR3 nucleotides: TGTGCCAGCAGCCAGGAGAAGCGGGGAGACGAGCAGTACTTC.

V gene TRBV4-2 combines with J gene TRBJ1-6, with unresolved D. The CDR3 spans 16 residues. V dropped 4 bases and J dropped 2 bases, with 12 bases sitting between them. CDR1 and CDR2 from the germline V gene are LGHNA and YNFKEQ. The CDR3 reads CASSRSEDAYNSPLHF. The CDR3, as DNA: TGTGCCAGCAGCCGAAGTGAGGACGCCTATAATTCACCCCTCCACTTT.

The CDR3 reads CASSSGFEAFF. The CDR3, as DNA: TGTGCCAGCAGTTCGGGATTTGAAGCTTTCTTT. The chain has TRBV6-2 or TRBV6-3 and TRBJ1-1; no clear D. Per the germline V gene, CDR1 is MNHEY and CDR2 is SVGEGT. This CDR3 has 11 residues. Trimming removed 4 bases from V and 7 bases from J, with 7 bases in between.

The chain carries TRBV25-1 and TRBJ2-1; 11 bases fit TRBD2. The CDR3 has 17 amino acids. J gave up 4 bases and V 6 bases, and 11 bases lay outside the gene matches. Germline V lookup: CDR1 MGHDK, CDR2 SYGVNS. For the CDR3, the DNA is TGTGCCAGCAGGATGAGACTAGCGGGATACCATTACAATGAGCAGTTCTTC. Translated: CASRMRLAGYHYNEQFF.

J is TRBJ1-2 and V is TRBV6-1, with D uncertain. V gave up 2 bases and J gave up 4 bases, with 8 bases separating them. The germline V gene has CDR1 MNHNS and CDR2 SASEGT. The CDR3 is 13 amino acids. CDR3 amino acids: CASSERRLYGYTF. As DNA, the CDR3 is TGTGCCAGCAGTGAACGACGGCTCTATGGCTACACCTTC.

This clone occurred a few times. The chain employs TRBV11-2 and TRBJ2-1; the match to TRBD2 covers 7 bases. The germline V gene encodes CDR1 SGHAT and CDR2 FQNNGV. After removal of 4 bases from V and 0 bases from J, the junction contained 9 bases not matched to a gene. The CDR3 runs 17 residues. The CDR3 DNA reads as TGTGCCAGCAGCTCGAGGGTGGGCGGGAGCTCCTACAATGAGCAGTTCTTC. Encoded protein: CASSSRVGGSSYNEQFF.

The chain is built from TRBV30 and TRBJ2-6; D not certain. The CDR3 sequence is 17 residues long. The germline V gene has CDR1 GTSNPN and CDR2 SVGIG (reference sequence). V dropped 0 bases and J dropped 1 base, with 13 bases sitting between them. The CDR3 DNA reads TGTGCCTGGAGTGTTAGGGATTCCCTTTCTGGGGCCAACGTCCTGACTTTC. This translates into CAWSVRDSLSGANVLTF.

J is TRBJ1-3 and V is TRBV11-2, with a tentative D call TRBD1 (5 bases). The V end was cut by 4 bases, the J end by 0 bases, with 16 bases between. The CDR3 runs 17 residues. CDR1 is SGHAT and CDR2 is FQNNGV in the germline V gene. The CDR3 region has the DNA TGTGCCAGCAGCTCCCAGGGCGGGGCCCGCTCTGGAAACACCATATATTTT. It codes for CASSSQGGARSGNTIYF.

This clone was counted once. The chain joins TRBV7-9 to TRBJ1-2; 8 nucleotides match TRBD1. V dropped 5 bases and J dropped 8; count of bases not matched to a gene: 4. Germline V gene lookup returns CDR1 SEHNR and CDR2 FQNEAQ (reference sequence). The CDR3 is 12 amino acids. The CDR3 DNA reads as TGTGCCAGCAGCAACAGGGGGAACGGCTACACCTTC. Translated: CASSNRGNGYTF.

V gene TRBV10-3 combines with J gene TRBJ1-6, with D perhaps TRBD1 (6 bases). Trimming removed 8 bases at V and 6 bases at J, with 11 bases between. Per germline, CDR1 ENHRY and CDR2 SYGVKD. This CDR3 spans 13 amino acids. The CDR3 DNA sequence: TGTGCCATCGCGGACAGCGGTAATTCACCCCTCCACTTT. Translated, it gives CAIADSGNSPLHF.

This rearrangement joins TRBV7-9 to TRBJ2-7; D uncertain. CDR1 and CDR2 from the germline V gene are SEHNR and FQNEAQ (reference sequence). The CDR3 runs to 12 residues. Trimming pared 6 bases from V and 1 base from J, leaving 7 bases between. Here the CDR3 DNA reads TGTGCCAGCAGTTCCCCGTCCTACGAGCAGTACTTC. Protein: CASSSPSYEQYF.

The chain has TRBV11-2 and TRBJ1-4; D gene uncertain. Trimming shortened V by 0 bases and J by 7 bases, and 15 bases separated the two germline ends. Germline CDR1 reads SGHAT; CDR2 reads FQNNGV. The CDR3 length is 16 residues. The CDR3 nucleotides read TGTGCCAGCAGCTTAGATTTAGGAGTTTATGGTGAAAAACTGTTTTTT. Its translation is CASSLDLGVYGEKLFF.

CDR3 sequence (DNA): TGTGCCAGCAGCCCGAACACAGGGTCCGGAAACACCATATATTTT. The encoded protein is CASSPNTGSGNTIYF. This chain uses TRBV11-2 with TRBJ1-3; D is perhaps TRBD1 (6 bases). The CDR3 extends over 15 amino acids. Per the germline V gene, CDR1 is SGHAT and CDR2 is FQNNGV. V shed 5 bases and J shed 4 bases, with 15 bases lying between them.

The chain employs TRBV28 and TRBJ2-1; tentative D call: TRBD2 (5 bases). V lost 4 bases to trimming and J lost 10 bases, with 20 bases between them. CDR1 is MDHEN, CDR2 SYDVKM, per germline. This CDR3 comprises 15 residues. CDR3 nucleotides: TGTGCCAGCAGTTCCGCAACTAGTCTCCCCCTGGAGCAGTTCTTC. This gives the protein CASSSATSLPLEQFF.